This T cell receptor (beta chain) was retrieved from a study of metastatic and nonmetastatic thyroid tumors. On the study more broadly: Samples came from malignant and benign thyroid patients, and repertoires were compared across blood and tumor or nodule tissue.

V lost 0 bases and J lost 3; bases outside the gene matches: 5. The CDR3 runs to 16 residues. TCRdb used MiXCR to call clones anew from the PCR reads. The data show about 34,000 clones, roughly 35% seen once. Every patient was untreated before thyroid surgery. This TCR was recovered from a female donor with papillary thyroid cancer or a benign thyroid nodule (not recorded which). Some clones in this sample may be carry-over from other donors' samples. Source material: tumor tissue. V usage is TRBV7-1 and J usage is TRBJ2-1; 7 bases align to TRBD2. TRBV7-1 is an ORF, and what it does is uncertain. The CDR3 region is CASSSAGGRGYNEQFF. For the CDR3, the DNA is TGTGCCAGCAGCTCAGCGGGAGGGAGGGGCTACAATGAGCAGTTCTTC.